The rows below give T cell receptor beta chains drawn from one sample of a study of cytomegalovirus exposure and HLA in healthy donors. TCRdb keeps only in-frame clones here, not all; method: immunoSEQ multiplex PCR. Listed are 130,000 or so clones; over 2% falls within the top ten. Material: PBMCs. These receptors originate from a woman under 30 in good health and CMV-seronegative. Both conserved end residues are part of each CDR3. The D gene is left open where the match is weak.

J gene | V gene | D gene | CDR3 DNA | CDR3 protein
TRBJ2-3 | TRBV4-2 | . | TGTGCCAGCAGCCAACAGGGATCTGGCACAGATACGCAGTATTTT | CASSQQGSGTDTQYF
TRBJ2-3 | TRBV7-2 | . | TGTGCCAGCAGTTTAAGGGGTGCCGGGGATACGCAGTATTTT | CASSLRGAGDTQYF
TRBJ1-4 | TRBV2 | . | TGTGCCAGCAGACAGATCAATGAAAAACTGTTTTTT | CASRQINEKLFF
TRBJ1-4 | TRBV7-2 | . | TGTGCCAGCAGCTCGGTGTTGGGCCGGGAAGAAAAACTGTTTTTT | CASSSVLGREEKLFF
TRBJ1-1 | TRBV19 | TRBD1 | TGTGCCAGTACCAGCCTAACAGGGGGGAACACTGAAGCTTTCTTT | CASTSLTGGNTEAFF
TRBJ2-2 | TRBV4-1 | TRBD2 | TGCGCCAGCAGCCAAGAAGATATAGCGGGACGGACCGGGGAGCTGTTTTTT | CASSQEDIAGRTGELFF
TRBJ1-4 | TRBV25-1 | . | TGTGCCAGCACTATTGGCGAGGGGTCGGGGGGAGAAAAACTGTTTTTT | CASTIGEGSGGEKLFF
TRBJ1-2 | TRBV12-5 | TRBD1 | TGTGCTAGTGGTTTGCCAGGGGGAGCCTATGGCTACACCTTC | CASGLPGGAYGYTF
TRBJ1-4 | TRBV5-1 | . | TGCGCCAGCAGCTTGGGACACCCCCAATTTGAAAAACTGTTTTTT | CASSLGHPQFEKLFF
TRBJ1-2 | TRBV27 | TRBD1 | TGTGCCAGCAGTCGGACAGGGGGAAACGGATATGGCTACACCTTC | CASSRTGGNGYGYTF
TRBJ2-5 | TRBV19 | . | TGTGCCAGTAGTATCTCCCAGCGGGAGACCCAGTACTTC | CASSISQRETQYF
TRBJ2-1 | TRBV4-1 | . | TGCGCCAGCAGCCAAGAGAGCAATGAGCAGTTCTTC | CASSQESNEQFF
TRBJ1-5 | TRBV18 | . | TGTGCCAGCTCACCGCGTCCAGGGGACAATCAGCCCCAGCATTTT | CASSPRPGDNQPQHF
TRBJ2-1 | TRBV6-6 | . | TGTGCCAGCAGTTCCCCAGAAAGCTCCTACAATGAGCAGTTCTTC | CASSSPESSYNEQFF
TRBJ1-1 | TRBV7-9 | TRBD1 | TGTGCCAGCGTCCAGGGGGGTGGAACTGAAGCTTTCTTT | CASVQGGGTEAFF
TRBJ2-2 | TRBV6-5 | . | TGTGCCAGCAGTTACTCGATAGTCGGGGAGCTGTTTTTT | CASSYSIVGELFF
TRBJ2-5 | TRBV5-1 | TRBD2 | TGCGCCAGCGCCCGGGGGGCACTAGCGGGACAAGAGACCCAGTACTTC | CASARGALAGQETQYF
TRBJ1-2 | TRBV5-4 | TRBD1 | TGTGCCAGCAGCGCAGCAACGGACAGGGGGCAATATGGCTACACCTTC | CASSAATDRGQYGYTF
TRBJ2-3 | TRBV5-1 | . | TGCGCCAGCAGCGCCGGACAGAGCACAGATACGCAGTATTTT | CASSAGQSTDTQYF
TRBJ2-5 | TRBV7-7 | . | TGTGCCAGCAGCTTATTTTTGACAGAACAAGAGACCCAGTACTTC | CASSLFLTEQETQYF
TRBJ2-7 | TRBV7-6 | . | TGTGCCAGCAGCCATGGCGTCGGGGAATCCTACGAGCAGTACTTC | CASSHGVGESYEQYF
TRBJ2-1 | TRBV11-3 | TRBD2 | TGTGCCAGCAGCGCACCTACTAGCGGGAGGGGTCACAATGAGCAGTTCTTC | CASSAPTSGRGHNEQFF
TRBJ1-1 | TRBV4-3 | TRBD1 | TGCGCCAGCAGCCGGACCGGGACAGGAGACACTGAAGCTTTCTTT | CASSRTGTGDTEAFF
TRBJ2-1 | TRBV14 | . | TGTGCCAGCAGCCTGCGACTAAACGGACCGCACAATGAGCAGTTCTTC | CASSLRLNGPHNEQFF
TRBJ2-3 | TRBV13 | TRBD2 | TGTGCCAGCAGCTTGGTAGGTCTAGCGGGCGACACAGATACGCAGTATTTT | CASSLVGLAGDTDTQYF
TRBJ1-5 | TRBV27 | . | TGTGCCAGCAGCCGTCCGGCAGGGGTGTTGAGTCAGCCCCAGCATTTT | CASSRPAGVLSQPQHF
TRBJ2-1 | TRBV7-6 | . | TGTGCCAGCAGCAGAGTACCCGGGCGGAGGGCGACTGGTAGCTCCTACAATGAGCAGTTCTTC | CASSRVPGRRATGSSYNEQFF